The 26 T cell receptor beta chains listed next were all sequenced from one sample in a study of cytomegalovirus exposure and HLA in healthy donors. TCRdb keeps only in-frame clones here, not all; method: immunoSEQ multiplex PCR. Seen here are 75,000 to 100,000 clones, 95% to 98% observed once, and the top ten hold 0.78%. The sequenced sample consisted of PBMCs. The receptor set was obtained from a man in his late teens or twenties in good health and CMV-seronegative.

The rearrangement uses TRBV4-1 and TRBJ2-1; D is possibly TRBD1 (6 bases). The germline V gene encodes CDR1 MGHRA and CDR2 YSYEKL. Trimming took off 1 base at V and 2 bases at J, with 12 bases between the two ends. The CDR3 extends over 16 amino acids. CDR3 protein: CASSQATGVAYNEQFF. CDR3 bases: TGCGCCAGCAGCCAAGCGACAGGAGTAGCCTACAATGAGCAGTTCTTC.

The rearrangement joins TRBV19 to TRBJ1-1, with unresolved D. The CDR3 consists of 13 residues. The germline V gene encodes CDR1 LNHDA and CDR2 SQIVND (reference sequence). Trimming left V 5 bases short and J 3 bases short, with 10 bases between. The CDR3 here is CASSWTGYTEAFF. The CDR3 DNA reads TGTGCCAGTAGTTGGACGGGATACACTGAAGCTTTCTTT.

The rearrangement joins TRBV19 to TRBJ1-5, with D maybe TRBD1 (6 bases). Per germline, CDR1 LNHDA and CDR2 SQIVND (reference sequence). Trimming pared 3 bases from V and 0 bases from J, leaving 15 bases between. CDR3 length equals 17 residues. The chain's CDR3 is CASSIQHRVFSNQPQHF. CDR3 in DNA: TGTGCCAGTAGTATCCAGCACAGGGTCTTTAGCAATCAGCCCCAGCATTTT.

This rearrangement joins TRBV7-9 to TRBJ1-2, with TRBD1 matching 8 bases. V dropped 5 bases and J dropped 4; count of bases not matched to a gene: 9. Germline values: CDR1 SEHNR, CDR2 FQNEAQ (reference sequence). CDR3 length: 15 residues. The DNA for the CDR3 is TGTGCCAGCAGCGCTTGGGACAGGACTGCCTATGGCTACACCTTC. It translates to CASSAWDRTAYGYTF. Drawing the rest from reference TRBV7-9 and TRBJ1-2, the complete variable domain is DTGVSQNPRHKITKRGQNVTFRCDPISEHNRLYWYRQTLGQGPEFLTYFQNEAQLEKSRLLSDRFSAERPKGSFSTLEIQRTEQGDSAMYLCASSAWDRTAYGYTFGSGTRLTVV.

The chain joins TRBV19 to TRBJ1-1, with D perhaps TRBD1 (5 bases). V lost 7 bases, J lost 0 bases, and 6 bases lay in between. Germline CDR1 and CDR2: LNHDA and SQIVND (reference sequence). CDR3 length equals 12 residues. CDR3 protein: CASKQVNTEAFF. The DNA for the CDR3 is TGTGCCAGTAAACAGGTGAACACTGAAGCTTTCTTT.

The chain combines TRBV19 with TRBJ1-2, with 7 nucleotides matching TRBD1. This CDR3 is built from 13 residues. Trimming cost V 6 bases and J 10 bases; bases outside gene matches: 11. Germline lookup yields CDR1 LNHDA and CDR2 SQIVND (reference sequence). The CDR3 loop is CASSLTGVPDYTF. The CDR3 DNA sequence: TGTGCCAGTAGCCTCACAGGGGTACCAGACTACACCTTC.

This chain joins TRBV12-5 and TRBJ1-5, with D perhaps TRBD1 (6 bases). V was pared by 1 base and J by 1 base, with 23 bases between. CDR1 and CDR2 (germline): LGHNT, FRNRAP. This CDR3 has 20 amino acids. The CDR3 sequence: CASGLDTYRDTRSSNQPQHF. The DNA for the CDR3 is TGTGCTAGTGGTTTGGACACATACCGGGACACTCGTTCAAGCAATCAGCCCCAGCATTTT. The whole variable domain, filled in from reference TRBV12-5 and TRBJ1-5, reads DARVTQTPRHKVTEMGQEVTMRCQPILGHNTVFWYRQTMMQGLELLAYFRNRAPLDDSGMPKDRFSAEMPDATLATLKIQPSEPRDSAVYFCASGLDTYRDTRSSNQPQHFGDGTRLSIL.

V and J are TRBV7-8 and TRBJ1-2, with D hard to call. This CDR3 is 15 amino acids long. CDR1 is SGHVS, CDR2 FQNEAQ, per germline. V lost 3 bases and J 6 bases, leaving 17 bases between the germline ends. Written as DNA, the CDR3 is TGTGCCAGCAGCTTCCAGCCAGCGATTCTGGATGGCTACACCTTC. This gives the protein CASSFQPAILDGYTF.

This chain connects TRBV18 to TRBJ1-1; D perhaps matches TRBD1 (5 bases). Germline CDR1 KGHSH, CDR2 LQKENI. V was pared by 0 bases and J by 0 bases, with 8 bases between. This CDR3 has 15 amino acids. The CDR3: CASSPPGGMNTEAFF. The CDR3 DNA reads TGTGCCAGCTCACCACCGGGGGGAATGAACACTGAAGCTTTCTTT.

The chain's CDR3 is CASSAYGANEKLFF. In nucleotides, the CDR3 is TGTGCCAGCAGCGCCTACGGAGCTAATGAAAAACTGTTTTTT. This chain links TRBV9 with TRBJ1-4; D uncertain. The V and J ends lost 3 bases and 3 bases respectively, with 9 bases between them. CDR3 length: 14 residues. Looked up from germline, CDR1 is SGDLS and CDR2 is YYNGEE.

The genes are TRBV6-5 and TRBJ2-2; D is possibly TRBD1 (6 bases). V was cut by 10 bases and J by 4 bases, with 19 bases left in between. Germline loops: CDR1 MNHEY, CDR2 SVGAGI. The CDR3 consists of 15 residues. CDR3 sequence (DNA): TGTGCCACCACCCTGTGGGGGCTCCGCACCGGGGAGCTGTTTTTT. Protein: CATTLWGLRTGELFF.

The chain is built from TRBV5-1 and TRBJ1-5; 10 nucleotides agree with TRBD1. CDR3 length equals 14 residues. The V and J ends lost 0 bases and 7 bases, in that order; junction bases with no gene match: 1. Germline CDR1 is SGHRS and CDR2 is YFSETQ. The CDR3 region is CASSLGTGGQPQHF. The CDR3 DNA sequence: TGCGCCAGCAGCTTGGGGACAGGGGGGCAGCCCCAGCATTTT.

This rearrangement joins TRBV30 to TRBJ2-3, with TRBD1 as a possible D gene (6 bases). CDR1 is GTSNPN and CDR2 is SVGIG in the germline V gene (reference sequence). This CDR3 is built from 14 residues. The V and J ends lost 5 bases and 1 base respectively, with 13 bases between them. Written as DNA, the CDR3 is TGTGCCTGGTCAGGACAGTGGGGCACAGATACGCAGTATTTT. Protein sequence: CAWSGQWGTDTQYF.

Turning to this clone: Other nucleotide sequences from this sample produce the same CDR3. V is TRBV11-3 and J is TRBJ2-3; D unclear. Germline loops: CDR1 SGHNT, CDR2 YENEEA. The CDR3 length is 12 residues. Deletions cut 5 bases from V and 6 bases from J, with 9 bases between. Written as DNA, the CDR3 is TGTGCCAGCAGCCCGTCTTCGGATACGCAGTATTTT. It specifies CASSPSSDTQYF.

This clone was detected only once. The rearrangement joins TRBV12-5 to TRBJ1-1; 10 positions match TRBD1. CDR3 length equals 14 residues. With V trimmed by 3 bases and J by 5 bases, 3 bases remained unmatched. The V gene's germline CDR1 is LGHNT and CDR2 FRNRAP. The CDR3 spells CASGLGDRGTEAFF. CDR3 DNA: TGTGCTAGTGGTTTAGGGGACAGGGGTACTGAAGCTTTCTTT. Full variable domain (outside the CDR3, taken from reference TRBV12-5 and TRBJ1-1): DARVTQTPRHKVTEMGQEVTMRCQPILGHNTVFWYRQTMMQGLELLAYFRNRAPLDDSGMPKDRFSAEMPDATLATLKIQPSEPRDSAVYFCASGLGDRGTEAFFGQGTRLTVV.

Note on this clone: The CDR3 end shows no conserved phenylalanine or tryptophan, and so a read error is likely. Because the CDR3's place on the DNA is in doubt, the DNA is left out and the CDR3 is given as listed by TCRdb. V is TRBV2 and J is TRBJ2-7; TRBD2 is taken as the D call from the table, unchecked against the DNA. Germline CDR1 reads SNHLY; CDR2 reads FYNNEI. The CDR3 is 12 amino acids in total, end residues counted. The CDR3 reads CASSERYIAGEI.

The rearrangement joins TRBV5-4 to TRBJ1-1; D remains ambiguous. The ends were cut back, 2 bases at V and 1 base at J, with 9 bases in the middle. Germline V gives CDR1 SGHNT, CDR2 YYREEE (reference sequence). The CDR3 is made up of 14 amino acids. CDR3 in amino acids: CASSLKSGNTEAFF. For the CDR3, the DNA is TGTGCCAGCAGCTTAAAATCCGGGAACACTGAAGCTTTCTTT.

V and J are TRBV7-6 and TRBJ1-2; possibly TRBD1 for D (5 bases). The CDR3 consists of 15 residues. CDR1 SGHVS and CDR2 FNYEAQ come from the germline V gene. Trimming cost V 4 bases and J 4 bases, with 16 bases left between them. CDR3 residues: CASSSPDSPLYGYTF. The CDR3 DNA follows: TGTGCCAGCAGCTCCCCCGACAGTCCACTCTATGGCTACACCTTC.

The J gene is TRBJ2-2, the V gene TRBV12-5; D possibly corresponds to TRBD2 (6 bases). This CDR3 region has 13 residues. Germline V lookup: CDR1 LGHNT, CDR2 FRNRAP. Trimming left V 7 bases short and J 2 bases short, with 8 bases between. CDR3: CASAGGNTGELFF. CDR3 DNA sequence: TGTGCTAGTGCCGGGGGTAACACCGGGGAGCTGTTTTTT.

The rearrangement uses TRBV25-1 and TRBJ2-1, with TRBD2 matching over 12 bases. The V segment lost 5 bases and the J segment 8 bases; nucleotides outside the gene matches: 10. CDR3 length: 16 residues. Germline CDR1 reads MGHDK; CDR2 reads SYGVNS. This CDR3 is CASSKLTSGRAHEQFF. The CDR3 coding sequence is TGTGCCAGCAGTAAATTGACTAGCGGGAGAGCCCATGAGCAGTTCTTC.

V gene TRBV7-2 combines with J gene TRBJ2-1, with D hard to call. CDR3 length equals 14 residues. Germline-derived CDR1 and CDR2 are SGHTA and FQGNSA. The ends were cut back, 2 bases at V and 10 bases at J, with 15 bases in the middle. CDR3 nucleotide sequence: TGTGCCAGCAGCTTACTGGTGCTAGTCCGCGAGCAGTTCTTC. Translating it yields CASSLLVLVREQFF.

The CDR3 here is CASSQDLRGNQPQHF. In DNA, the CDR3 is TGTGCCAGCAGCCAAGATTTGAGGGGGAATCAGCCCCAGCATTTT. The chain couples TRBV4-2 to TRBJ1-5; possibly TRBD1 for D (6 bases). Germline V CDR1 and CDR2: LGHNA, YNFKEQ. V lost 0 bases and J lost 4, with 10 bases in between. There are 15 residues in the CDR3.

The chain is built from TRBV4-3 and TRBJ2-1; the D gene is possibly TRBD2 (6 bases). Germline V gene data show CDR1 as LGHNA and CDR2 as YSLEER. The germline V and J ends were trimmed by 0 bases and 3 bases, with 18 bases remaining between them. The CDR3 extends over 18 amino acids. The CDR3 is CASSQDRGIAGYYNEQFF. The CDR3 DNA reads as TGCGCCAGCAGCCAAGACCGCGGGATTGCGGGATACTACAATGAGCAGTTCTTC.

The rearrangement uses TRBV5-8 and TRBJ2-1, with 10 bases lining up with TRBD1. Germline CDR1 reads SGHTS; CDR2 reads YDEGEE. The CDR3 runs to 15 residues. The junction had 9 bases not matched to a gene; V was cut back by 2 bases and J by 10 bases. The CDR3 sequence is CASSFRDRGVAEQFF. CDR3 DNA sequence: TGTGCCAGCAGCTTCCGGGACAGGGGCGTCGCGGAGCAGTTCTTC.

The V gene is TRBV11-1, the J gene TRBJ2-3; 8 nucleotides match TRBD1. The germline V gene has CDR1 SGHAT and CDR2 FQDESV (reference sequence). The CDR3 sequence is 14 residues long. The J segment lost 7 bases and the V segment lost 3 bases, leaving 6 bases of the junction unmatched. The CDR3 is CASSFGQGEYTQYF. The CDR3 DNA sequence: TGTGCCAGCAGCTTTGGACAGGGCGAGTATACGCAGTATTTT.

The count of this clone is one. This chain joins TRBV4-1 and TRBJ1-2; 8 nucleotides match TRBD1. V lost 0 bases to trimming and J lost 2 bases; unmatched junction nucleotides: 5. Germline V gives CDR1 MGHRA, CDR2 YSYEKL. The CDR3 has 16 amino acids. Written as DNA, the CDR3 is TGCGCCAGCAGCCAAGAGTACGGACAGGGAAACTATGGCTACACCTTC. Its translation is CASSQEYGQGNYGYTF.